Presented here are 12 T cell receptor beta chains from one specimen sequenced in a study of molecular identifiers for immune sequencing clone quantification. TCRdb re-called the PCR reads through MiXCR, storing one row per CDR3 protein. The table includes tens of thousands of distinct CDR3 sequences, about a third detected once. The sequencing sample was made of naive CD8+ T cells from blood, with Jurkat cell RNA spiked in. Stated subset: FACS-sorted CD8+CD4-CCR7+CD45RA+ naive T cells. The receptors originated from a human donor in good health. Some libraries in this study had Jurkat cell RNA spiked in.

This clonotype turned up a few times. This chain links TRBV6-6 with TRBJ1-4, with D hard to call. The germline V gene encodes CDR1 MNHNY and CDR2 SVGAGI (reference sequence). Between the trimmed V and J ends, which lost 5 bases and 6 bases, there was a span of 13 bases. This CDR3 comprises 14 residues. DNA of the CDR3: TGTGCCAGCAGTCCTGGGCAGCCGGATGAAAAACTGTTTTTT. Translated: CASSPGQPDEKLFF.

A few counts support this clonotype. V is TRBV23-1 and J is TRBJ1-6, with D uncertain. TRBV23-1 belongs to the ORF category, with a function that is uncertain. The CDR3 loop spans 19 amino acids. V was clipped by 0 bases and J by 0 bases, with 15 bases between them. The DNA for the CDR3 is TGCGCCAGCAGTCAATCCCTCGACTTCCCGAGCTCCTATAATTCACCCCTCCACTTT. Translating it yields CASSQSLDFPSSYNSPLHF.

This clonotype appeared many times. The chain has TRBV2 and TRBJ1-2; tentatively, D is TRBD1 (6 bases). The CDR3 runs to 11 residues. In germline, CDR1 is SNHLY, CDR2 FYNNEI. Trimming left V 10 bases short and J 4 bases short, with 10 bases between. CDR3 DNA sequence: TGTGCCACCCGGACAGTCTATGGCTACACCTTC. Translation gives CATRTVYGYTF.

The table lists this clonotype with many counts. The V and J genes are TRBV9 and TRBJ2-7; tentative D call: TRBD2 (5 bases). CDR3 size: 16 residues. The germline V and J ends were trimmed by 1 base and 2 bases, with 16 bases remaining between them. Germline CDR1 is SGDLS and CDR2 is YYNGEE. The CDR3 here is CASSVSHEWRAYEQYF. The CDR3 DNA is TGTGCCAGCAGCGTATCCCACGAGTGGCGGGCCTACGAGCAGTACTTC.

A word on this clonotype: This may be a read error, as it is one base from a much larger clone. The chain carries TRBV19 and TRBJ2-7; weak D call: TRBD1 (5 bases). V lost 5 bases and J lost 0, with 11 bases in between. This CDR3 comprises 14 residues. Per germline, CDR1 LNHDA and CDR2 SQIVND (reference sequence). The CDR3 here is CASSLTVSSYEQYF. The CDR3 coding sequence is TGTGCCAGTAGTCTGACAGTGAGCTCCTACGAGCAGTACTTC.

The sample holds a few counts of this clonotype. This chain connects TRBV4-1 to TRBJ2-3, with D possibly being TRBD2 (6 bases). This CDR3 spans 18 amino acids. V was shortened by 0 bases and J by 0 bases, with 16 bases between the two germline ends. Germline CDR1 is MGHRA and CDR2 is YSYEKL. CDR3: CASSQDLGPGLSTDTQYF. Written as DNA, the CDR3 is TGCGCCAGCAGCCAAGATCTCGGCCCGGGACTTAGCACAGATACGCAGTATTTT.

Note on this clonotype: This may stem from a read error, because a much larger clone lies one nucleotide away. V usage is TRBV6-6 and J usage is TRBJ1-5; perhaps TRBD1 as D (6 bases). This CDR3 is built from 13 residues. From germline, CDR1 is MNHNY and CDR2 SVGAGI (reference sequence). CDR3 residues: CAARGDSNQPQQF. The CDR3 nucleotides are TGTGCCGCTAGGGGGGATAGCAATCAGCCCCAGCAGTTT.

With respect to this clonotype: A read error may explain this, as a much larger clone is one base away. The chain carries TRBV4-3 and TRBJ2-7; 9 bases are shared with TRBD1. This CDR3 contains 14 residues. Germline V CDR1 and CDR2: LGHNA, YSLEER. Losses at the gene ends were 4 bases for V and 3 bases for J; bases not matched to a gene: 4. DNA for the CDR3: TGCGCCAGCAGCCTGGGACAGGGTCTCTACGAGCAGTACTTC. Protein: CASSLGQGLYEQYF.

The CDR3 coding sequence is TGTGCCAGTAGTATCCGGGACAGGGTTGGGACCGGGCAGTACTTC. Protein product: CASSIRDRVGTGQYF. The chain recombines TRBV19 with TRBJ2-7, with 9 bases aligning to TRBD1. The junction had 12 bases not matched to a gene; V was cut back by 3 bases and J by 9 bases. The CDR3 has 15 amino acids. Germline V lookup: CDR1 LNHDA, CDR2 SQIVND (reference sequence).

This clonotype was counted many times. The chain combines TRBV14 with TRBJ2-3, with no clear D. V was cut by 1 base and J by 0 bases, with 8 bases left in between. CDR1 SGHDN and CDR2 FVKESK come from the germline V gene. The CDR3 runs 15 residues. As DNA, the CDR3 is TGTGCCAGCAGCCAAGGGCAGACTAGCACAGATACGCAGTATTTT. Its protein product is CASSQGQTSTDTQYF.

This clonotype was seen ten or more times. The V gene is TRBV12-3 or TRBV12-4, the J gene TRBJ2-1, with TRBD2 as a possible D gene (5 bases). V was clipped by 1 base and J by 7 bases, with 5 bases between them. CDR3 size: 12 residues. CDR3 in amino acids: CASSLGGNEQFF. In nucleotides, the CDR3 is TGTGCCAGCAGTTTAGGAGGGAATGAGCAGTTCTTC.

This chain uses TRBV7-2 with TRBJ2-2, with TRBD2 matching 7 bases. CDR3 size: 14 residues. The germline V gene has CDR1 SGHTA and CDR2 FQGNSA. Unmatched junction bases numbered 9, after V lost 5 bases and J lost 9 bases. The CDR3 sequence: CASSREGTTRELFF. In DNA, the CDR3 is TGTGCCAGCAGCAGAGAAGGGACTACCAGGGAGCTGTTTTTT.